This T cell receptor beta chain was observed in a study of CD8+CD57+ T cells in acquired aplastic anemia. This clonotype was observed many times. The use of genomic DNA as template underpinned the TCR beta VDJ and CDR3 profiling. From the reads, TCRdb called clonotypes with MiXCR, one entry per CDR3 protein. Counted here are about 100,000 distinct CDR3 sequences, 51% occurring once; the ten biggest clones make up roughly 31%. V shed 2 bases and J 3 bases; nucleotides not matched to a gene: 5. The CDR3 has 15 amino acids. The germline V gene encodes CDR1 MGHRA and CDR2 YSYEKL. The clonotype originates from a human donor in good health, serving as a control. The genes are TRBV4-1 and TRBJ2-7, with 9 bases that match TRBD1. Sequencing was done on a sample of sorted CD4+, CD8+, or CD8+CD57+ T cells (not recorded which) from PBMCs. The CDR3 sequence: CASSQFLTGGYEQYF. The CDR3 nucleotides read TGCGCCAGCAGCCAATTTCTGACAGGGGGCTACGAGCAGTACTTC.